This TCR beta chain originates from a study of blood T cell repertoires in COVID-19. About the research overall: The United States, Italy and Spain were the sources of the acute and convalescent COVID-19 samples. In each case, the material was cDNA or gDNA derived from T cells, B-cell-depleted T cells, or PBMCs.

How the authors handled the data: By means of reference gene primer amplification, nucleated cell counts were estimated. Only in-frame clones appear in the TCRdb table, and some are missing; sequencing was by immunoSEQ multiplex PCR. V, J and clone size are taken as reported in that table, and D and trimming were inferred from the DNA itself. Altogether approximately 240,000 clones are present, 80% to 85% being singletons, with the ten largest covering around 2%. The V gene end was trimmed by 5 bases and the J gene end by 4 bases; junction bases not matched to a gene: 14. Germline loops: CDR1 SGHDT, CDR2 YYEEEE. This CDR3 comprises 16 residues.

The chain joins TRBV5-6 to TRBJ1-1, with 7 bases that match TRBD1. The sample was peripheral blood. The receptor comes from a woman in her sixties or seventies with acute or convalescent COVID-19. The chain's CDR3 is CASRGSRDSMFTEAFF. The CDR3, as DNA: TGTGCCAGCAGGGGTTCTCGGGACAGTATGTTCACTGAAGCTTTCTTT. The variable domain in full, completed from reference TRBV5-6 and TRBJ1-1, reads DAGVTQSPTHLIKTRGQQVTLRCSPKSGHDTVSWYQQALGQGPQFIFQYYEEEERQRGNFPDRFSGHQFPNYSSELNVNALLLGDSALYLCASRGSRDSMFTEAFFGQGTRLTVV.